This T cell receptor (beta chain) was profiled in a study of T cell repertoires in cytomegalovirus infection. Per the germline V gene, CDR1 is ENHRY and CDR2 is SYGVKD. Trimming left V 6 bases short and J 7 bases short, with 21 bases between. CDR3 length: 15 amino acids. Points on this clonotype: Its antigen remains unknown.

Each CDR3 protein is one row after TCRdb ran MiXCR on the reads. The table shows 500,000 to 600,000 distinct CDR3 sequences, with about 15% occurring only once. Whole-study results and caveats: The response measured ex vivo was dominated by TCR beta clonotypes (HLA-C-restricted and CMV-specific).

The rearrangement uses TRBV10-3 and TRBJ2-5; perhaps TRBD2 as D (7 bases). Source material: CD8+ T cells from PBMCs. The sequence came from a human donor in good health (CMV status not recorded). Some clones in this sample may be carry-over from other donors' samples. The CDR3 region is CAISEPGGGEATQYF. CDR3 in DNA: TGTGCCATCAGCGAACCCGGCGGGGGCGAAGCGACCCAGTACTTC.